These 7 T cell receptor beta chains share one sample of origin, sequenced in a study of blood T cell repertoires in COVID-19. Here immunoSEQ multiplex PCR was the method, and the copy in TCRdb shows in-frame clones only, minus some. Of just over 90,000 clones listed, just under 80% are singletons. The sample was peripheral blood. All receptors come from a human donor in a cohort sampled during active COVID-19.

The sample holds one count of this clone. The chain links TRBV2 to TRBJ2-3, with D maybe TRBD1 (6 bases). This CDR3 is 15 amino acids long. Per germline, CDR1 SNHLY and CDR2 FYNNEI. Trimming took 2 bases from V and 2 from J, leaving 11 bases between them. The DNA for the CDR3 is TGTGCCAGCAGTGAACAGGGGACAACCACAGATACGCAGTATTTT. It specifies CASSEQGTTTDTQYF.

The chain has TRBV7-8 and TRBJ2-4, with D possibly being TRBD1 (5 bases). V was clipped by 5 bases and J by 10 bases, with 9 bases between them. This CDR3 region has 11 residues. Germline assignment: CDR1 SGHVS and CDR2 FQNEAQ. The CDR3, as DNA: TGTGCCAGCAGCCCTGACAGAATTCAGTACTTC. Translation gives CASSPDRIQYF.

This clone occurred many times. This chain links TRBV5-3 with TRBJ2-1, with TRBD2 identical over 16 bases. TRBV5-3 carries the ORF label, with uncertain function. There are 17 residues in the CDR3. V was clipped by 4 bases and J by 8 bases; unmatched bases: 9. This chain's CDR3 is CARSAGLAGGPGDEQFF. For the CDR3, the DNA is TGTGCCAGAAGCGCGGGACTAGCGGGAGGGCCAGGGGATGAGCAGTTCTTC.

The chain is built from TRBV6-6 and TRBJ1-1; D perhaps matches TRBD1 (5 bases). V was clipped by 2 bases and J by 1 base, with 8 bases between them. Germline CDR1 is MNHNY and CDR2 is SVGAGI (reference sequence). CDR3 length equals 14 residues. The CDR3 sequence is CASSYLQGNTEAFF. CDR3 DNA sequence: TGTGCCAGCAGTTACCTTCAGGGGAACACTGAAGCTTTCTTT.

This chain joins TRBV6-5 and TRBJ2-2; 8 nucleotides match TRBD1. Germline lookup yields CDR1 MNHEY and CDR2 SVGAGI. After removal of 7 bases from V and 3 bases from J, the junction contained 7 bases not matched to a gene. The CDR3 is 15 amino acids. The CDR3 bases are TGTGCCAGCACCCTACAGGGGGTGGACACCGGGGAGCTGTTTTTT. The encoded protein is CASTLQGVDTGELFF.

The chain employs TRBV28 and TRBJ1-5; D unclear. The CDR3 sequence is 11 residues long. Germline V lookup: CDR1 MDHEN, CDR2 SYDVKM. Trimming cost V 8 bases and J 5 bases, with 7 bases left between them. The CDR3 spells CASGPYQPQHF. CDR3 in DNA: TGTGCCAGCGGCCCCTATCAGCCCCAGCATTTT. The whole variable domain, filled in from reference TRBV28 and TRBJ1-5, reads DVKVTQSSRYLVKRTGEKVFLECVQDMDHENMFWYRQDPGLGLRLIYFSYDVKMKEKGDIPEGYSVSREKKERFSLILESASTNQTSMYLCASGPYQPQHFGDGTRLSIL.

The chain joins TRBV10-3 to TRBJ1-4; D remains ambiguous. This CDR3 spans 11 amino acids. Deletions cut 10 bases from V and 3 bases from J, with 6 bases between. From germline, CDR1 is ENHRY and CDR2 SYGVKD. The CDR3 here is CATGANEKLFF. The CDR3 DNA reads as TGTGCCACCGGGGCTAATGAAAAACTGTTTTTT.